The source of this T cell receptor beta chain is a study of blood T cell repertoires in COVID-19. About the research overall: Researchers got acute and convalescent COVID-19 samples from the United States, Italy and Spain. Sample material is recorded as cDNA or gDNA derived from T cells, B-cell-depleted T cells, or PBMCs.

The CDR3 runs to 14 residues. CDR1 MNHEY and CDR2 SMNVEV come from the germline V gene (reference sequence). The ends were cut back, 5 bases at V and 9 bases at J, with 20 bases in the middle. In the study's own analysis: Amplification of reference gene primers provided the estimated nucleated cell counts. Method: immunoSEQ multiplex PCR; TCRdb's copy keeps in-frame clones and lacks some. V, J and clone size are taken as reported in that table, and D and trimming were inferred from the DNA itself. The sample lists about 200,000 clones; more than 65% were seen once. J is TRBJ2-7 and V is TRBV27, with D possibly TRBD1 on 6 matching bases. The sequence was collected from a woman of 80 years or more with acute or convalescent COVID-19. Source material: peripheral blood. The CDR3 nucleotides read TGTGCCAGCAGTCAGCGAGACACAGGGACGAGGCAGTACTTC. Its protein product is CASSQRDTGTRQYF.